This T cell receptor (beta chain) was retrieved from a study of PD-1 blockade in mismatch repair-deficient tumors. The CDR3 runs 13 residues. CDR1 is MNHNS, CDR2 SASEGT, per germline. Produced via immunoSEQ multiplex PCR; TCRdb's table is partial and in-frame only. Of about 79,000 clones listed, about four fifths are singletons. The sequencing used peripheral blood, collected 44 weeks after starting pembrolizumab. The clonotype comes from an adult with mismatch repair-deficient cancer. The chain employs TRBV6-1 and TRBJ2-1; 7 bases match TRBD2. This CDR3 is CTSLADDYNEQFF. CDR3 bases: TGTACTTCTCTAGCGGACGACTACAATGAGCAGTTCTTC.